These 21 T cell receptor beta chains were sequenced from one sample in a study of blood T cell repertoires in COVID-19. Generated by immunoSEQ multiplex PCR, the TCRdb table keeps only in-frame clones and is missing some. In the table there are 40,000 or so clones, 85% of which are singletons. What was sequenced was peripheral blood. The receptors stem from a human donor in a cohort sampled during active COVID-19.

This clone was found once. The chain employs TRBV5-4 and TRBJ2-2; 12 bases line up with TRBD1. The CDR3 has 17 amino acids. The junction had 6 bases not matched to a gene; V was cut back by 4 bases and J by 2 bases. Germline values: CDR1 SGHNT, CDR2 YYREEE (reference sequence). The CDR3 loop reads CASSKTGQGANTGELFF. The CDR3 DNA sequence: TGTGCCAGCAGCAAAACGGGACAGGGGGCTAACACCGGGGAGCTGTTTTTT.

V and J are TRBV5-3 and TRBJ1-1; TRBD1 is a possible D gene (5 bases). TRBV5-3 is an open reading frame, and its role is uncertain. Trimming cost V 3 bases and J 5 bases, with 11 bases left between them. CDR3 length: 13 amino acids. The CDR3 nucleotides are TGTGCCAGAAGCTCCCAGGGTCGGACTGAAGCTTTCTTT. This codes for CARSSQGRTEAFF.

This clone showed up just once. V gene TRBV19 combines with J gene TRBJ1-6; the match to TRBD1 covers 10 bases. The V gene end was trimmed by 2 bases and the J gene end by 7 bases; junction bases not matched to a gene: 5. CDR3 size: 16 residues. The V gene's germline CDR1 is LNHDA and CDR2 SQIVND (reference sequence). The DNA for the CDR3 is TGTGCCAGTAGTATACGGACAGGGGGTGGAAATTCACCCCTCCACTTT. This encodes CASSIRTGGGNSPLHF.

The chain combines TRBV6-1 with TRBJ1-3; D remains unclear. Trimming shortened V by 0 bases and J by 4 bases, and 13 bases separated the two germline ends. Per germline, CDR1 MNHNS and CDR2 SASEGT. The CDR3 contains 16 residues. The CDR3 spells CASSEAPTAFGNTIYF. CDR3 sequence (DNA): TGTGCCAGCAGTGAAGCCCCCACAGCCTTCGGAAACACCATATATTTT.

The chain links TRBV2 to TRBJ1-1, with D perhaps matching TRBD1 (6 bases). CDR3 length: 13 residues. The ends were cut back, 6 bases at V and 3 bases at J, with 11 bases in the middle. The V gene's germline CDR1 is SNHLY and CDR2 FYNNEI. DNA for the CDR3: TGTGCCAGCAGCCTACAGGGATACACTGAAGCTTTCTTT. Translating it yields CASSLQGYTEAFF.

This clone was observed a single time. The V and J genes are TRBV6-5 and TRBJ2-1, with no clear D. V was clipped by 7 bases and J by 0 bases, with 13 bases between them. CDR3 length: 15 residues. In germline, CDR1 is MNHEY, CDR2 SVGAGI. CDR3 sequence: CASTADASSYNEQFF. As DNA, the CDR3 is TGTGCCAGCACGGCCGACGCTAGCTCCTACAATGAGCAGTTCTTC.

This clone came up a few times. V usage is TRBV2 and J usage is TRBJ2-7; D is undetermined. V was shortened by 4 bases and J by 2 bases, with 6 bases between the two germline ends. Germline V gene lookup returns CDR1 SNHLY and CDR2 FYNNEI. The CDR3 contains 12 residues. The CDR3 sequence is CASSAPTYEQYF. The CDR3, as DNA: TGTGCCAGCAGTGCCCCTACCTACGAGCAGTACTTC.

The V call is TRBV25-1, the J call TRBJ1-3, with D possibly matching TRBD1 (6 bases). From germline, CDR1 is MGHDK and CDR2 SYGVNS. The CDR3 covers 18 residues. V lost 5 bases and J lost 0, with 20 bases in between. Written as DNA, the CDR3 is TGTGCCAGCAGTCAAACCTCCTCCGGGACATCCTCTGGAAACACCATATATTTT. Residues: CASSQTSSGTSSGNTIYF.

This clone came up a few times. The chain combines TRBV11-2 with TRBJ2-7, with D maybe TRBD1 (5 bases). The ends were cut back, 5 bases at V and 2 bases at J, with 13 bases in the middle. The CDR3 is 14 amino acids. Germline V lookup: CDR1 SGHAT, CDR2 FQNNGV. CDR3 sequence (DNA): TGTGCCAGCAGCCAAGGACACCCCACCTACGAGCAGTACTTC. Translated: CASSQGHPTYEQYF.

This clone showed up just once. The chain joins TRBV4-2 to TRBJ2-1; TRBD2 is a possible D gene (5 bases). The ends were cut back, 0 bases at V and 1 base at J, with 10 bases in the middle. The CDR3 length is 16 residues. Per the germline V gene, CDR1 is LGHNA and CDR2 is YNFKEQ. The CDR3 DNA reads TGTGCCAGCAGCCAAGACCTTGGACTTTCCTACAATGAGCAGTTCTTC. This gives the protein CASSQDLGLSYNEQFF.

The chain carries TRBV4-3 and TRBJ1-2; D may be TRBD1 (5 bases). CDR3 size: 16 residues. V lost 2 bases to trimming and J lost 3 bases, with 16 bases between them. CDR1 is LGHNA and CDR2 is YSLEER in the germline V gene. The CDR3 loop reads CASSQSWGGVHYGYTF. As DNA, the CDR3 is TGCGCCAGCAGCCAATCCTGGGGGGGGGTTCACTATGGCTACACCTTC.

This clone has just one count. The V gene is TRBV19, the J gene TRBJ2-7; TRBD2 agrees at 7 bases. The CDR3 is made up of 16 amino acids. V dropped 4 bases and J dropped 5; count of bases not matched to a gene: 14. From germline, CDR1 is LNHDA and CDR2 SQIVND (reference sequence). In nucleotides, the CDR3 is TGTGCCAGTAGTACGGGAGGAGGGCCCGCGATCAACGAGCAGTACTTC. This translates into CASSTGGGPAINEQYF.

V gene TRBV27 combines with J gene TRBJ1-2, with D tentatively TRBD1 (5 bases). Trimming took 6 bases from V and 4 from J, leaving 18 bases between them. Germline lookup yields CDR1 MNHEY and CDR2 SMNVEV (reference sequence). The CDR3 runs to 15 residues. The CDR3 loop is CASRAGGGSFYGYTF. In nucleotides, the CDR3 is TGTGCCAGCAGAGCCGGGGGAGGGTCCTTCTATGGCTACACCTTC.

The rearrangement uses TRBV3-1 (or the pseudogene TRBV3-2) and TRBJ1-5; no reliable D call. V was pared by 1 base and J by 4 bases, with 5 bases between. The CDR3 is 13 residues long. Germline V gene data show CDR1 as LGHDT and CDR2 as YNNKEL (reference sequence). The CDR3 DNA is TGTGCCAGCAGCCAAGCCGGGAATCAGCCCCAGCATTTT. Translating gives CASSQAGNQPQHF.

This clone was detected only once. The chain has TRBV15 and TRBJ2-2; TRBD1 matches 7 bases. J lost 0 bases, V lost 2 bases, and 6 bases had no gene match. This CDR3 has 17 amino acids. CDR1 and CDR2 from the germline V gene are LNHNV and YYDKDF (reference sequence). The CDR3 loop reads CATSRPPGTANTGELFF. In nucleotides, the CDR3 is TGTGCCACCAGCAGACCGCCCGGGACAGCGAACACCGGGGAGCTGTTTTTT.

The J gene is TRBJ1-6, the V gene TRBV4-1; maybe TRBD1 (5 bases). The V gene lost 1 base and the J gene lost 8 bases, with 12 bases spanning the gap. CDR1 MGHRA and CDR2 YSYEKL come from the germline V gene. This CDR3 comprises 15 residues. DNA for the CDR3: TGCGCCAGCAGCCAAGTTTTGGGGGGGGATTCACCCCTCCACTTT. Amino acid sequence: CASSQVLGGDSPLHF.

CDR3 sequence (DNA): TGCAGCGTTGATGGGGCGCTTGAGACCGGGGAGCTGTTTTTT. Protein sequence: CSVDGALETGELFF. The chain uses TRBV29-1 and TRBJ2-2; D perhaps matches TRBD1 (5 bases). Deletions cut 3 bases from V and 5 bases from J, with 13 bases between. CDR1 and CDR2 from the germline V gene are SQVTM and ANQGSEA. This CDR3 has 14 residues.

This clone turned up a few times. The genes are TRBV7-6 and TRBJ1-1, with 10 bases aligning to TRBD1. CDR1 SGHVS and CDR2 FNYEAQ come from the germline V gene. V shed 3 bases and J 1 base; nucleotides not matched to a gene: 11. The CDR3 is 18 amino acids. CDR3: CASSFPPYRTGGNTEAFF. The CDR3 DNA reads TGTGCCAGCAGCTTTCCCCCTTATAGGACAGGGGGGAACACTGAAGCTTTCTTT.

The genes are TRBV18 and TRBJ1-2; D gene unclear. CDR1 and CDR2 from the germline V gene are KGHSH and LQKENI. V lost 6 bases and J 5 bases, leaving 13 bases between the germline ends. The CDR3 totals 13 residues. CDR3: CASSPGSDYGYTF. The CDR3 nucleotides are TGTGCCAGCTCGCCGGGGTCTGATTATGGCTACACCTTC. The whole variable domain, remainder taken from reference TRBV18 and TRBJ1-2, is NAGVMQNPRHLVRRRGQEARLRCSPMKGHSHVYWYRQLPEEGLKFMVYLQKENIIDESGMPKERFSAEFPKEGPSILRIQQVVRGDSAAYFCASSPGSDYGYTFGSGTRLTVV.

V and J are TRBV11-1 and TRBJ2-2, with TRBD2 matching over 7 bases. CDR3 length equals 15 residues. Trimming at V came to 5 bases and at J to 0 bases, leaving 3 bases not matched to a gene. CDR1 and CDR2 (germline): SGHAT, FQDESV (reference sequence). CDR3 sequence: CASSRTRANTGELFF. The CDR3 coding sequence is TGTGCCAGCAGCAGGACTAGGGCGAACACCGGGGAGCTGTTTTTT.

This clone was detected only a few times. For the CDR3, the DNA is TGCGCCCGCTGTGGGGGCGGGGGGGCCACCGGGGAGCTGTTTTTT. This gives the protein CARCGGGGATGELFF. The rearrangement uses TRBV10-2 and TRBJ2-2, with 9 bases identical to TRBD2. The CDR3 spans 15 residues. The J segment lost 4 bases and the V segment lost 11 bases, leaving 11 bases of the junction unmatched. The germline CDR1 and CDR2 sequences are WSHSY and SAAADI.